This T cell receptor beta chain emerged from a study of early T cells in non-severe SARS-CoV-2 infection. Study-level background: Alpha and beta chains were unpaired, from unsorted whole-blood bulk RNA.

Unique molecular identifiers were attached to individual cDNA molecules. TCRdb used MiXCR to reprocess the 5' RACE reads, holding one entry per CDR3 protein. The sample lists approximately 60,000 distinct CDR3 sequences; roughly 9% were seen once. Study findings and constraints: Clonotype matching in VDJdb favored anti-spike CD8 responses and did not capture private and CD4 specificities.

This clonotype was picked up many times. Its cognate antigen is unknown. The sequences come from whole blood, collected at baseline. This TCR derives from an adult who was a healthcare worker with PCR-confirmed SARS-CoV-2 infection or an uninfected control (not recorded which).

The CDR3 DNA sequence: TGTGCCAGCAGTCTGGACAGGGATGGCTACACCTTC. Translation: CASSLDRDGYTF. The chain recombines TRBV2 with TRBJ1-2; the match to TRBD1 covers 8 bases. V gave up 5 bases and J gave up 6 bases; unmatched junction bases: 2. The CDR3 has 12 residues. Germline values: CDR1 SNHLY, CDR2 FYNNEI.